This TCR beta chain appears in the sequencing data of a study of blood T cell repertoires in COVID-19. Looking at the study overall: There were acute and convalescent COVID-19 samples, and they came from the United States, Italy and Spain.

Clones were read by immunoSEQ multiplex PCR, and TCRdb kept only the in-frame ones, dropping some. The repertoire holds 120,000 to 150,000 clones, roughly 88% seen once, with approximately 1.2% in the top ten. This study enrolled people aged roughly 18 to 90 from approximately 25 US geographic areas. Participant reports of clinical history set cohort assignment. Germline V gives CDR1 SGHRS, CDR2 YFSETQ. V was trimmed by 3 bases and J by 3 bases, leaving 18 bases between them. The CDR3 runs to 16 residues. In this sample, this clone turned up once. The chain employs TRBV5-1 and TRBJ1-1; D is possibly TRBD1 (6 bases). This sequence originates from a woman under 40 with acute COVID-19. Source material: PBMCs or T cells enriched from blood (not recorded which). CDR3 nucleotides: TGCGCCAGCAGCTCCGTACAGGGAATAACGGACACTGAAGCTTTCTTT. Encoded protein: CASSSVQGITDTEAFF.